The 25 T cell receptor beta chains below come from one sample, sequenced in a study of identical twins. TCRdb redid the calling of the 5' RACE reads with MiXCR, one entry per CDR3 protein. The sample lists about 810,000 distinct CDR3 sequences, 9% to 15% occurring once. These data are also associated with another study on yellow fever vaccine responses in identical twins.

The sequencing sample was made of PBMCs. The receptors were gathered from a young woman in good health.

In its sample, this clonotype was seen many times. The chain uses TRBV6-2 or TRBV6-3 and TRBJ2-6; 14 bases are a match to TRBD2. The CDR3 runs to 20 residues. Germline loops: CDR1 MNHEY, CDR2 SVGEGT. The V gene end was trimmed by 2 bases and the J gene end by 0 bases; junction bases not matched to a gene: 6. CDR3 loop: CASSYGTSGGLFSGANVLTF. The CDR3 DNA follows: TGTGCCAGCAGTTACGGGACTAGCGGGGGCCTGTTCTCTGGGGCCAACGTCCTGACTTTC.

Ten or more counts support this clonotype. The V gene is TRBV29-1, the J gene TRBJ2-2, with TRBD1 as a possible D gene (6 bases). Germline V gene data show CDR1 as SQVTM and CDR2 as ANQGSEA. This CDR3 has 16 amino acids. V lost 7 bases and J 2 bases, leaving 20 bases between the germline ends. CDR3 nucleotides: TGCAGCGCGCGGACAGCATATAGACGAAACACCGGGGAGCTGTTTTTT. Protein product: CSARTAYRRNTGELFF.

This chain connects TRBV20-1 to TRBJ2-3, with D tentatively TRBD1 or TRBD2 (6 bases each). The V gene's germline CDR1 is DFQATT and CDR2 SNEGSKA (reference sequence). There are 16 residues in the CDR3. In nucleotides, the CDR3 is TGCAGCGTAACCCAAAGAAGGGGGGTTGGCACAGATACGCAGTATTTT. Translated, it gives CSVTQRRGVGTDTQYF.

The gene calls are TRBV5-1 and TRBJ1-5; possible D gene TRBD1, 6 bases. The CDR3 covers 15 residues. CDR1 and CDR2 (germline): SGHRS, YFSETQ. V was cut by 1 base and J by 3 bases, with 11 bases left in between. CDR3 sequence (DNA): TGCGCCAGCAGCTTGTGGCAGGGGTACAATCAGCCCCAGCATTTT. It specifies CASSLWQGYNQPQHF.

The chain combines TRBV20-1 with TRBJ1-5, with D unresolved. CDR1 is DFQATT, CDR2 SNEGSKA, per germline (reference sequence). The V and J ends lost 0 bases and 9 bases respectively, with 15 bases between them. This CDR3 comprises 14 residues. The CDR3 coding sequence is TGCAGTGCTAGAGAACAACTACCCATGGGGCCCCAGCATTTT. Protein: CSAREQLPMGPQHF.

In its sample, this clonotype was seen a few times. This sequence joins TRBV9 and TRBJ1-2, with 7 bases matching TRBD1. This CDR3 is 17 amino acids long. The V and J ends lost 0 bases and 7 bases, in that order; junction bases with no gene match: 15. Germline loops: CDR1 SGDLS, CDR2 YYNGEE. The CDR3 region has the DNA TGTGCCAGCAGCGTAGCGGCCTCGGGGACAGAGGGCTTTGGCTACACCTTC. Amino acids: CASSVAASGTEGFGYTF.

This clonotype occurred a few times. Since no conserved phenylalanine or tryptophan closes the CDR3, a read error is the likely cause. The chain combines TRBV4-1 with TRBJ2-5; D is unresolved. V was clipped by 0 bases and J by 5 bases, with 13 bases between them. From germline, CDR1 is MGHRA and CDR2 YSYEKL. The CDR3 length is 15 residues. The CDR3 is CASSQDNQQWETQYL. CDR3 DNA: TGCGCCAGCAGCCAAGATAATCAACAATGGGAGACCCAGTACCTC.

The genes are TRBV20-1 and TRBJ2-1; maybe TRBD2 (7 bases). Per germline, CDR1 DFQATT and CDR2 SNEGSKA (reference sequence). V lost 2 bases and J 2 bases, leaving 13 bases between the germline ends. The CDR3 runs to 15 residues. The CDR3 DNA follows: TGCAGTGCTAGAAGGAACGGGGGGCCCTACAATGAGCAGTTCTTC. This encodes CSARRNGGPYNEQFF.

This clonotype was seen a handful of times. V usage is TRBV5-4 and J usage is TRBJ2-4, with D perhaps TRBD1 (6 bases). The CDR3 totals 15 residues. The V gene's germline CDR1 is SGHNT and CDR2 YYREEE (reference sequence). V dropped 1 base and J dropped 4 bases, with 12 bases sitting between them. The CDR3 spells CASSLTTGKKNIQYF. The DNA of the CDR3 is TGTGCCAGCAGCTTGACTACAGGGAAAAAAAACATTCAGTACTTC. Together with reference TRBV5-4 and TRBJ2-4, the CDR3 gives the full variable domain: ETGVTQSPTHLIKTRGQQVTLRCSSQSGHNTVSWYQQALGQGPQFIFQYYREEENGRGNFPPRFSGLQFPNYSSELNVNALELDDSALYLCASSLTTGKKNIQYFGAGTRLSVL.

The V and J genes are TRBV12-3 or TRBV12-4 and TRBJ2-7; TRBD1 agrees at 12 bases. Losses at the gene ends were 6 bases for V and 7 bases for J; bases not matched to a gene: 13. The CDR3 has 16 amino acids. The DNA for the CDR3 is TGTGCCAGCAGCGGCAAAGGGACAGGGGGCTCTATTGAGCAGTACGTC. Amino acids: CASSGKGTGGSIEQYV.

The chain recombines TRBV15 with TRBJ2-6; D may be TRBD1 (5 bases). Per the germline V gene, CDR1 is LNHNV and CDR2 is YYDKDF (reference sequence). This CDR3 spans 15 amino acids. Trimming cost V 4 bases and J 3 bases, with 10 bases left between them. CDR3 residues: CATSTAGIGANVLTF. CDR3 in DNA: TGTGCCACCAGCACAGCAGGGATTGGGGCCAACGTCCTGACTTTC.

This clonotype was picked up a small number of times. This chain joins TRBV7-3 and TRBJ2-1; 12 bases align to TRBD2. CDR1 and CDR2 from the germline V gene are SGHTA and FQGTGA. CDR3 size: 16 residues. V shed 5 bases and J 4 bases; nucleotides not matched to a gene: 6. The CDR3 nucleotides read TGTGCCAGCAGCCCATACGGGACTAGCGGGTACAATGAGCAGTTCTTC. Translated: CASSPYGTSGYNEQFF.

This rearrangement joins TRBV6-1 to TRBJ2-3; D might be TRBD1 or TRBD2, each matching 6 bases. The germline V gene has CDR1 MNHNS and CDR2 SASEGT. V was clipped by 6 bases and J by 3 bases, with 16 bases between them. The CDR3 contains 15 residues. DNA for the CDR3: TGTGCCAGCAGGAAATCACGGGGGCAGACAGATACGCAGTATTTT. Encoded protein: CASRKSRGQTDTQYF.

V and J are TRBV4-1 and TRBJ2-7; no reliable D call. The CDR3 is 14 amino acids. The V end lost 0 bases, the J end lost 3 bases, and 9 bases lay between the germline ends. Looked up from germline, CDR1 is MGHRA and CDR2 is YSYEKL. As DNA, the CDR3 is TGCGCCAGCAGCCAAGACTTGAGAAACTACGAGCAGTACTTC. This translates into CASSQDLRNYEQYF.

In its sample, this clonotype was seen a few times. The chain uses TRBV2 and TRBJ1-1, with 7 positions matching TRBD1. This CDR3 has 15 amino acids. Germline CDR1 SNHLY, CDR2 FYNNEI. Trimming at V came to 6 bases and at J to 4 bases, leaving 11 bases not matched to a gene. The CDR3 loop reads CASRSPGQSITEAFF. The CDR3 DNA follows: TGTGCCAGCAGGTCCCCGGGACAGTCAATCACTGAAGCTTTCTTT.

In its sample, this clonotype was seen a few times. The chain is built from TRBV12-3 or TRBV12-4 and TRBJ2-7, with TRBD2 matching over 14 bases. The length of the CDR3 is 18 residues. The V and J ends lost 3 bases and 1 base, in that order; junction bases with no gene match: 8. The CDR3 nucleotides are TGTGCCAGCAGTTTTATTGTGGGACTAGCGGGAGCTTCCTACGAGCAGTACTTC. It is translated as CASSFIVGLAGASYEQYF.

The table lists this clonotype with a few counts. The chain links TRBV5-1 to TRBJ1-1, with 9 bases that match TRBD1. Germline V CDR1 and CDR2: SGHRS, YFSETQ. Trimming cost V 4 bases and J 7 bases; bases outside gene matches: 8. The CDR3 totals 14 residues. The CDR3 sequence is CASSPDRGMVEAFF. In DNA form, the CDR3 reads TGCGCCAGCAGCCCGGACAGGGGAATGGTTGAAGCTTTCTTT.

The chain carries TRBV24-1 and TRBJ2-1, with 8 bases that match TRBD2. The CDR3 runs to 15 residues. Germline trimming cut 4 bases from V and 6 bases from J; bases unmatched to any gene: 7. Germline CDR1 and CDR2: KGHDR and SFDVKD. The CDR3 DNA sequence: TGTGCCACCAGTGAGAGCGGGAGAGCTCTCAATGAGCAGTTCTTC. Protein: CATSESGRALNEQFF.

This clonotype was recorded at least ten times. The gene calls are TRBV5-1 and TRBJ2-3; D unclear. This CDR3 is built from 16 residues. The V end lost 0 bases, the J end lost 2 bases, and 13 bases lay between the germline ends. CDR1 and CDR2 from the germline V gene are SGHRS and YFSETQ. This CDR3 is CASSLDNSRPTDTQYF. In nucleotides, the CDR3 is TGCGCCAGCAGCTTGGATAACTCCCGACCCACAGATACGCAGTATTTT.

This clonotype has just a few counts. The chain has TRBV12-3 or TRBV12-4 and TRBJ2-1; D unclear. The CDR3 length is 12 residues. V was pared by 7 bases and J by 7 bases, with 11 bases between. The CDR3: CASKGPFNEQFF. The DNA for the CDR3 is TGTGCCAGCAAAGGTCCTTTTAATGAGCAGTTCTTC.

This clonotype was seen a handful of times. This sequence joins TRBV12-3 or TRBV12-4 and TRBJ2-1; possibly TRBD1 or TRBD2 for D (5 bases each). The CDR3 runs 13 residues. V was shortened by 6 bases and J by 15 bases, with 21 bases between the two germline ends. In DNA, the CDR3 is TGTGCCAGCAGGGCATCTGGGACCGGCTCTTTGTTCTTC. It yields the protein CASRASGTGSLFF.

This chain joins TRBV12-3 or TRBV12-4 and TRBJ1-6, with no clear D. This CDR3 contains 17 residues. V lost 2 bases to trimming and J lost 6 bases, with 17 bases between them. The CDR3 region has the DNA TGTGCCAGCAGTTTATTTGGTCCGCCGGAGGGTAATTCACCCCTCCACTTT. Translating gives CASSLFGPPEGNSPLHF.

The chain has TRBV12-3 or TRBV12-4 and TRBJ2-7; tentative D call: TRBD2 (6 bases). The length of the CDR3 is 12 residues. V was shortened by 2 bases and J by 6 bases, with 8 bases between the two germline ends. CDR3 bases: TGTGCCAGCAGTTTAATGGGGGGCGAGCAGTACTTC. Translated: CASSLMGGEQYF.

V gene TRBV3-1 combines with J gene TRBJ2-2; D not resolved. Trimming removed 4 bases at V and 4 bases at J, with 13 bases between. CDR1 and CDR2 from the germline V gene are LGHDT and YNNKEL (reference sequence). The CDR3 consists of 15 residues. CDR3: CASSPTSVPTGELFF. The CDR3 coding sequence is TGTGCCAGCAGCCCCACCAGCGTCCCCACCGGGGAGCTGTTTTTT.

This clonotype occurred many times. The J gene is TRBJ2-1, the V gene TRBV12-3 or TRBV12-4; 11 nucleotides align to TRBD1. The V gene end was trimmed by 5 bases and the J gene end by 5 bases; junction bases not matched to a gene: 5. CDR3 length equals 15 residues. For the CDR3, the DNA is TGTGCCAGCAGTCCTGGACAGGGGGCCAACAATGAGCAGTTCTTC. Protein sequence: CASSPGQGANNEQFF.